This T cell receptor beta chain derives from a study of resident and recirculating memory T cells in vitiligo. Study context: Each patient gave two lesional and two nonlesional epidermal shave biopsies, plus PBMCs. Study-wide results and limits: No unique dominant TCR clone was found in vitiligo lesions.

This CDR3 region has 15 residues. V gave up 4 bases and J gave up 0 bases, with 10 bases separating them. In germline, CDR1 is SGHKS, CDR2 YYEKEE (reference sequence). For this clone: Its antigen remains unknown.

Repertoires were generated with immunoSEQ multiplex PCR, while TCRdb's copy carries only in-frame clones and drops some. Among 39,000 or so clones listed, around 90% were seen once. The clonotype was recovered from a male donor with vitiligo. Sequencing was performed on blood. The chain has TRBV5-5 and TRBJ1-4, with D possibly matching TRBD1 (6 bases). The CDR3 sequence is CASSPRQATNEKLFF. For the CDR3, the DNA is TGTGCCAGCAGCCCCAGACAGGCAACTAATGAAAAACTGTTTTTT.